Below are 28 T cell receptor beta chains sequenced from a single sample in a study of glioma-infiltrating T cells. TCR alpha and beta CDR3 regions were amplified from RNA using iRepertoire nested multiplex PCR. MiXCR, run by TCRdb on the multiplex PCR reads, gives a single entry per CDR3 protein. The sample has a few hundred thousand distinct CDR3 sequences, 41% seen once. Sequences were obtained from glioma tissue, nonneoplastic brain tissue, or PBMCs (not recorded which). These receptors came from a human donor with low-grade glioma or glioblastoma, undergoing nonglioma brain surgery, or in good health (not recorded which).

The V call is TRBV3-1, the J call TRBJ2-7, with TRBD1 matching over 8 bases. This CDR3 has 16 residues. Looked up from germline, CDR1 is LGHDT and CDR2 is YNNKEL (reference sequence). Germline trimming cut 1 base from V and 4 bases from J; bases unmatched to any gene: 9. The CDR3 region has the DNA TGTGCCAGCAGCCAAGGTATCGACAGGGGCGGATACGAGCAGTACTTC. Translated: CASSQGIDRGGYEQYF.

In its sample, this clonotype was seen once. The rearrangement links TRBV15 to TRBJ2-1, with D uncertain. This CDR3 spans 16 amino acids. Germline CDR1 and CDR2: LNHNV and YYDKDF (reference sequence). The V end was cut by 4 bases, the J end by 3 bases, with 16 bases between. CDR3 sequence: CATSNPSLFFYNEQFF. In DNA form, the CDR3 reads TGTGCCACCAGCAACCCCTCATTGTTCTTCTACAATGAGCAGTTCTTC.

This clonotype appeared many times. J is TRBJ2-3 and V is TRBV27; TRBD1 aligns across 9 bases. This CDR3 spans 13 amino acids. The germline gives CDR1 MNHEY, CDR2 SMNVEV (reference sequence). The ends lost 8 bases at V and 5 bases at J; junction bases unmatched: 5. The CDR3 sequence: CASYRGLKDTQYF. The CDR3 coding sequence is TGTGCCAGCTACAGGGGGCTTAAAGATACGCAGTATTTT.

The CDR3 is CASSQDRLVGPYF. In DNA, the CDR3 is TGTGCCAGCAGCCAAGATCGCCTTGTTGGGCCGTACTTC. The rearrangement uses TRBV14 and TRBJ2-7; D is undetermined. Trimming left V 0 bases short and J 12 bases short, with 15 bases between. This CDR3 is 13 amino acids long. Germline lookup yields CDR1 SGHDN and CDR2 FVKESK.

This clonotype was observed many times. V gene TRBV6-2 or TRBV6-3 combines with J gene TRBJ2-3; 11 nucleotides match TRBD2. Germline CDR1 MNHEY, CDR2 SVGEGT. The CDR3 sequence is 18 residues long. The trim removed 0 bases at V and 2 bases at J, leaving 7 bases unmatched. In nucleotides, the CDR3 is TGTGCCAGCAGTTACTCCCCTTTAGCGGGAGGGTACACAGATACGCAGTATTTT. Protein: CASSYSPLAGGYTDTQYF.

This clonotype has just a few counts. With a much larger clone just one base away, this may be a read error. The CDR3 region has the DNA TGTGGCAGCAGCACTACATATCAGCCCCAGCATTTT. It translates to CGSSTTYQPQHF. V usage is TRBV6-2 or TRBV6-3 and J usage is TRBJ1-5; D is undetermined. The CDR3 is 12 amino acids. CDR1 and CDR2 from the germline V gene are MNHEY and SVGEGT.

J is TRBJ2-3 and V is TRBV29-1; no definite D call. The V and J ends lost 4 bases and 1 base respectively, with 9 bases between them. Germline assignment: CDR1 SQVTM and CDR2 ANQGSEA. The CDR3 extends over 13 amino acids. The CDR3 reads CSVGAAGTDTQYF. The DNA for the CDR3 is TGCAGCGTTGGCGCGGCAGGCACAGATACGCAGTATTTT.

About this clonotype: This could be a read error, since a much larger clone is one nucleotide away. This chain uses TRBV28 with TRBJ1-5, with 7 bases identical to TRBD1. This CDR3 has 16 residues. Germline loops: CDR1 MDHEN, CDR2 SYDVKM. The CDR3: CASKLGGPGDVQPKHF. The DNA for the CDR3 is TGTGCCAGCAAATTAGGGGGCCCAGGGGATGTTCAGCCCAAGCATTTT.

This clonotype was found a few times. J is TRBJ2-1 and V is TRBV19; D might be TRBD1 (6 bases). Germline lookup yields CDR1 LNHDA and CDR2 SQIVND (reference sequence). The CDR3 runs to 13 residues. V was pared by 3 bases and J by 9 bases, with 12 bases between. For the CDR3, the DNA is TGTGCCAGTAGTATTTACGAAGGGGGTGAGCAGTTCTTC. Translation: CASSIYEGGEQFF.

This clonotype was counted many times. The chain has TRBV20-1 and TRBJ1-1; D might be TRBD1 (5 bases). Germline V gene lookup returns CDR1 DFQATT and CDR2 SNEGSKA (reference sequence). The CDR3 spans 13 residues. V shed 6 bases and J shed 2 bases, with 13 bases lying between them. CDR3 sequence: CSASKDTNTEAFF. The CDR3 coding sequence is TGCAGTGCCTCTAAGGACACAAACACTGAAGCTTTCTTT.

The chain links TRBV20-1 to TRBJ1-3, with D possibly being TRBD1 (6 bases). The CDR3 is 14 amino acids. Trimming removed 4 bases at V and 3 bases at J, with 13 bases between. Germline values: CDR1 DFQATT, CDR2 SNEGSKA (reference sequence). The CDR3: CSATKGGLGNTIYF. DNA of the CDR3: TGCAGTGCTACAAAGGGGGGGCTTGGAAACACCATATATTTT.

Regarding this clonotype: Possible read error: a much larger clone is one base away. The chain recombines TRBV25-1 with TRBJ1-1, with TRBD1 as a possible D gene (6 bases). The CDR3 runs 17 residues. V lost 3 bases, J lost 1 base, and 18 bases lay in between. Germline lookup yields CDR1 MGHDK and CDR2 SYGVNS. DNA of the CDR3: TGTGCCAGCAGTGATACGCCGACGGACAGAGAGAACACTGAAGCTTTCTTT. It encodes CASSDTPTDRENTEAFF.

This chain uses TRBV29-1 with TRBJ1-1; D is uncertain. The CDR3 is 12 residues long. Germline V lookup: CDR1 SQVTM, CDR2 ANQGSEA. The V end was cut by 2 bases, the J end by 4 bases, with 8 bases between. The CDR3: CSVETGFTEAFF. For the CDR3, the DNA is TGCAGCGTTGAAACGGGGTTCACTGAAGCTTTCTTT. The full variable domain, its missing parts supplied by reference TRBV29-1 and TRBJ1-1, is SAVISQKPSRDICQRGTSLTIQCQVDSQVTMMFWYRQQPGQSLTLIATANQGSEATYESGFVIDKFPISRPNLTFSTLTVSNMSPEDSSIYLCSVETGFTEAFFGQGTRLTVV.

This clonotype was seen at least ten times. The rearrangement links TRBV28 to TRBJ2-7; 7 bases are shared with TRBD1. Germline V gene sequence: CDR1 MDHEN, CDR2 SYDVKM. V shed 5 bases, J shed 4 bases, and the junction held 11 bases outside the gene matches. The CDR3 has 15 residues. This CDR3 is CASSVTSTGRYEQYF. The CDR3 DNA is TGTGCCAGCAGTGTCACTTCGACAGGGCGGTACGAGCAGTACTTC.

V gene TRBV28 combines with J gene TRBJ2-3; a weak D match, TRBD1 (7 bases). The CDR3 totals 14 residues. Looked up from germline, CDR1 is MDHEN and CDR2 is SYDVKM. The V end lost 7 bases, the J end lost 5 bases, and 16 bases lay between the germline ends. CDR3 sequence (DNA): TGTGCCAGCATCACGAGACAGGGACTAGATACGCAGTATTTT. Translated: CASITRQGLDTQYF.

The rearrangement links TRBV28 to TRBJ2-1, with 13 bases lining up with TRBD2. Germline V gene lookup returns CDR1 MDHEN and CDR2 SYDVKM. V gave up 7 bases and J gave up 7 bases; unmatched junction bases: 7. The CDR3 runs 15 residues. The CDR3 is CASITSGGGSNEQFF. The DNA for the CDR3 is TGTGCCAGCATTACTAGCGGGGGGGGGTCGAATGAGCAGTTCTTC.

The chain uses TRBV27 and TRBJ2-1; the match to TRBD2 covers 11 bases. With V trimmed by 8 bases and J by 7 bases, 7 bases remained unmatched. Germline assignment: CDR1 MNHEY and CDR2 SMNVEV (reference sequence). The CDR3 totals 14 residues. The DNA of the CDR3 is TGTGCCAGCGGTCCCGGGACTAGCGGTAATGAGCAGTTCTTC. This gives the protein CASGPGTSGNEQFF.

This clonotype was seen a few times. The V call is TRBV5-4, the J call TRBJ2-5; 11 bases fit TRBD2. CDR1 is SGHNT and CDR2 is YYREEE in the germline V gene (reference sequence). The CDR3 has 14 residues. Germline trimming cut 4 bases from V and 8 bases from J; bases unmatched to any gene: 7. The CDR3 DNA reads as TGTGCCAGCAGCCTGGGGACTAGCGGTCGTACCCAGTACTTC. Protein product: CASSLGTSGRTQYF.

This clonotype was seen a handful of times. The chain links TRBV7-6 to TRBJ2-1; 12 nucleotides align to TRBD2. The CDR3 extends over 17 amino acids. Germline lookup yields CDR1 SGHVS and CDR2 FNYEAQ. V was pared by 3 bases and J by 4 bases, with 7 bases of the junction left unmatched. In DNA form, the CDR3 reads TGTGCCAGCAGCTTCCCAGACCTAGCGGGAGGGTACAATGAGCAGTTCTTC. Amino acid sequence: CASSFPDLAGGYNEQFF.

The genes are TRBV4-3 and TRBJ2-3; D is ambiguous. This CDR3 contains 15 residues. Trimming pared 8 bases from V and 3 bases from J, leaving 18 bases between. In germline, CDR1 is LGHNA, CDR2 YSLEER. CDR3 nucleotide sequence: TGCGCCAGCGGCCTCCTCTATGAGGAGACAGATACGCAGTATTTT. The encoded protein is CASGLLYEETDTQYF.

The V gene is TRBV4-1, the J gene TRBJ2-1; a weak D match, TRBD1 (5 bases). V lost 0 bases to trimming and J lost 8 bases, with 23 bases between them. The CDR3 totals 18 residues. The germline gives CDR1 MGHRA, CDR2 YSYEKL. Here the CDR3 DNA reads TGCGCCAGCAGCCAAGATGCGGTACGCGCGGCAAGGGGCGATGAGCAGTTCTTC. This gives the protein CASSQDAVRAARGDEQFF.

The gene calls are TRBV6-6 and TRBJ2-5; D might be TRBD2 (5 bases). Germline values: CDR1 MNHNY, CDR2 SVGAGI (reference sequence). Between the trimmed V and J ends, which lost 2 bases and 2 bases, there was a span of 6 bases. The CDR3 contains 13 residues. The DNA of the CDR3 is TGTGCCAGCAGTTACCGCGGGCAAGAGACCCAGTACTTC. This translates into CASSYRGQETQYF.

In this sample, this clonotype turned up a few times. The rearrangement links TRBV28 to TRBJ2-5; 7 bases fit TRBD1. V was clipped by 7 bases and J by 1 base; unmatched bases: 6. From germline, CDR1 is MDHEN and CDR2 SYDVKM. CDR3 size: 14 residues. CDR3 coding DNA: TGTGCCAGCAAAATAGGGACAGCCCAAGAGACCCAGTACTTC. It specifies CASKIGTAQETQYF.

Turning to this clonotype: It may be a read error: a sequence one base away is much more abundant. The rearrangement joins TRBV27 to TRBJ2-7, with D perhaps TRBD2 (6 bases). The CDR3 loop spans 14 amino acids. The germline V gene has CDR1 MNHEY and CDR2 SMNVEV (reference sequence). CDR3 region: CVSSLSFPGGEQYF. The CDR3 DNA reads TGTGTCAGCAGTTTATCGTTTCCCGGGGGCGAGCAGTACTTC.

The rearrangement links TRBV18 to TRBJ2-7; D possibly corresponds to TRBD2 (5 bases). The V end lost 4 bases, the J end lost 3 bases, and 13 bases lay between the germline ends. This CDR3 has 14 amino acids. Germline V gene sequence: CDR1 KGHSH, CDR2 LQKENI. The CDR3 sequence is CASSLSGFYYEQYF. Here the CDR3 DNA reads TGTGCCAGCTCACTCTCGGGATTTTACTACGAGCAGTACTTC.

As for this clonotype: A much larger clone differs by one base, so this may be a read error. V gene TRBV20-1 combines with J gene TRBJ1-6; D is uncertain. The length of the CDR3 is 18 residues. Between the trimmed V and J ends, which lost 4 bases and 5 bases, there was a span of 24 bases. Germline V gives CDR1 DFQATT, CDR2 SNEGSKA (reference sequence). The CDR3 sequence is CSATPQYLLVSNNSPLHF. CDR3 DNA sequence: TGCAGTGCTACCCCACAGTACCTTCTAGTGTCTAATAATTCACCCCTCCACTTT.

This clonotype was picked up one time. V and J are TRBV19 and TRBJ2-1; 14 nucleotides agree with TRBD2. The V gene's germline CDR1 is LNHDA and CDR2 SQIVND (reference sequence). The ends lost 8 bases at V and 10 bases at J; junction bases unmatched: 10. There are 15 residues in the CDR3. The CDR3 DNA reads as TGTGCCAGTCTTCGACTAGCGGGAGGGCCTGGAGAGCAGTTCTTC. Its protein product is CASLRLAGGPGEQFF.

The genes are TRBV5-1 and TRBJ2-3; a weak D match, TRBD2 (6 bases). The CDR3 is 11 amino acids. V was clipped by 5 bases and J by 8 bases, with 9 bases between them. Per the germline V gene, CDR1 is SGHRS and CDR2 is YFSETQ. The CDR3 spells CASRGRITQYF. The CDR3 bases are TGCGCCAGCAGAGGGAGGATTACGCAGTATTTT.